This T cell receptor beta chain was recorded in a study of response to subunit inactivated influenza vaccine. V lost 0 bases, J lost 0 bases, and 15 bases lay in between. The CDR3 runs to 19 residues. From germline, CDR1 is MDHEN and CDR2 SYDVKM. This clonotype came up a few times. Each CDR3 protein gets one entry after TCRdb re-called the RT-PCR reads with MiXCR. The data contain a few hundred thousand distinct CDR3 sequences, approximately 21% of them singletons. Sequenced here: PBMCs from blood, sampled 21 months after vaccination. The rearrangement uses TRBV28 and TRBJ1-6; unclear D gene. This TCR was sampled from a man in his fifties or sixties who received an inactivated influenza vaccine. CDR3 DNA sequence: TGTGCCAGCAGTTTATGGCCTGCTAGGTGGAGCTCCTATAATTCACCCCTCCACTTT. It is translated as CASSLWPARWSSYNSPLHF.